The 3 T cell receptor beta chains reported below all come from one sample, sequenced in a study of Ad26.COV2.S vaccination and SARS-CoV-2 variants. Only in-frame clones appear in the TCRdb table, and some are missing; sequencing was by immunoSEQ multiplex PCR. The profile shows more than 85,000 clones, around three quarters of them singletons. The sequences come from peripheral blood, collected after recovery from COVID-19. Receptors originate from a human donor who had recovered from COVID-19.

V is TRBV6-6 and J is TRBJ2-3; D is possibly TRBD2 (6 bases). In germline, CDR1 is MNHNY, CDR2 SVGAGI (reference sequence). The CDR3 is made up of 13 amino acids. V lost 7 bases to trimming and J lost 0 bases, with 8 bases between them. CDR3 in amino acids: CASKGLSTDTQYF. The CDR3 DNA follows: TGTGCCAGCAAGGGACTGAGCACAGATACGCAGTATTTT.

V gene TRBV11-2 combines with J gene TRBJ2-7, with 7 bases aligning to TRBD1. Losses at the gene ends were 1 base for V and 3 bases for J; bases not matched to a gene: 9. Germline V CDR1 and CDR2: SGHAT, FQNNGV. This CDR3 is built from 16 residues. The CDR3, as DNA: TGTGCCAGCAGCTTAGTAGGCCGGGACAGACGCTACGAGCAGTACTTC. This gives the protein CASSLVGRDRRYEQYF.

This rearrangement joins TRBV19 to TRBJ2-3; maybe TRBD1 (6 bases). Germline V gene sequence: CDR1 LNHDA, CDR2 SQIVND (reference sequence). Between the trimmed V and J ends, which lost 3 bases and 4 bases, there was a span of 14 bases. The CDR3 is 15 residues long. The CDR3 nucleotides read TGTGCCAGTAGTATCGTGACAGGCCTCCCAGATACGCAGTATTTT. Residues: CASSIVTGLPDTQYF.